The source of this TCR beta chain is a study of tumor-infiltrating lymphocytes in glioblastoma multiforme. The study, taken as a whole, reports: Clone frequencies may be distorted by unequal TCR transcripts per cell.

Multiple V-beta primers and a C-beta primer amplified TCRB from RNA. A C-beta primer primed TCRB cDNA from roughly 0.51 ug RNA. No unique molecular identifiers were described for these TCRB libraries. TCRdb recomputed calls from the multiplex PCR reads with MiXCR, one row per CDR3 protein. The profile shows approximately 20,000 distinct CDR3 sequences, around 68% of them singletons. This CDR3 region has 13 residues. V lost 5 bases to trimming and J lost 0 bases, with 9 bases between them. CDR1 and CDR2 from the germline V gene are SQVTM and ANQGSEA. This clonotype has a count of ten or more. Its cognate antigen is unknown.

This rearrangement joins TRBV29-1 to TRBJ2-3; no clear D gene. The origin of this receptor is a male donor with glioblastoma. The specimen sequenced was peripheral blood. CDR3: CSVLAGSTDTQYF. Here the CDR3 DNA reads TGCAGCGTTCTTGCCGGGAGCACAGATACGCAGTATTTT.